One T cell receptor beta chain is described in this entry. Which antigen it targets is not known. No much larger clonotype is one base removed from it; base qualities were not supplied. This specimen comes from a study of cytomegalovirus exposure and HLA in healthy donors (dated by TCRdb to the late 2010s). As for the study more broadly: An earlier analysis of some 600 of the donors reported 276 Gb of sequence data and about 120 million unique TCR beta sequences obtained from about 200 million T cells. An early release that covered about 640 HLA-typed donors contained approximately 300 gigabases of sequencing data and tens of millions of unique TCR sequences. Of the approximately 400 genotyped donors, approximately 80% were placed in the genetic ancestry cluster associated with self-reported Caucasian donors. The study aimed to test whether cataloging public T cell receptors could reveal signatures of past pathogen exposure. The T cell repertoires of 666 subjects were profiled by immunosequencing and related to cytomegalovirus serostatus. A separate validation cohort of over a hundred different subjects was used in addition to the 666-subject first cohort. High-throughput TCR immunosequencing, statistical association of individual TCRs with disease status, and machine learning were combined to predict cytomegalovirus infection status. To study patterns of TCR occurrence, a later analysis re-analyzed previously published TCR beta repertoires from 500 to 850 donors and added high-resolution HLA genotyping. Rather than using new phenotypic data, the later analysis identified candidate immune exposures from TCR beta sequences and from how often those sequences occurred across donors. An earlier analysis of around 580 of the donors used high-throughput TCR beta sequencing to judge whether each TCR beta V gene segment behaved as functional or pseudogenic. Alongside the repertoire data, information on donor age, sex, ethnicity and CMV serostatus was compiled. A later genetic analysis used genome-wide SNP genotypes for about 65% of the roughly 670 donors, treating that subset as a discovery cohort. Every repertoire in the discovery cohort had been generated on one and the same sequencing platform. HLA typing covered class I and class II loci at four-digit resolution. Typing coverage varied by locus: about 620-630 donors for A, B, C, DRB1 and DQB1; roughly 510 for DQA1; more than 600 for DPA1; around 450 for DPB1. Five DR-DQ haplotypes were treated as single units for association and clustering because of strong linkage in the cohort. On average, roughly 250,000 unique TCR beta nucleotide sequences were sequenced per donor among 398 genotyped donors of the cohort, with about 19% of those sequences being non-productive. What the study reported, not specific to this receptor: In a later analysis, HLA-associated TCR beta chains showed more clonal expansion and lower generation probabilities than non-associated chains that were equally common. A later genetic analysis associated a missense DCLRE1C variant with V-gene and J-gene trimming of TCR beta chains, and an independent cohort replicated the association. Three of the identified cytomegalovirus-associated TCR beta chains were confirmed in vitro to be specific for cytomegalovirus antigens. The authors suggested that the approach could potentially be generalized to other disease states and immunological phenotypes. Across donors, most TCR sequences were observed very rarely, whereas some public TCRs were present in many individuals. In a later analysis, the rate of TCR association differed among HLA loci, with DRB1 alleles having the most associated TCRs and HLA-C alleles having the fewest. According to a later analysis, most CMV-associated TCR beta chains appeared to be HLA-restricted, and the HLA associations seemed to be driven largely by CMV exposure. The classifier was reported to diagnose cytomegalovirus status with high specificity and sensitivity in both the original cohort and the validation cohort. Linkage disequilibrium might explain the correlated functional status among segregating V segments, but an unknown experimental factor could not be excluded. The 87-base-pair reads could not distinguish some IMGT-functional V segments, including TRBV6-2 and TRBV6-3, so those segments were excluded. For the cohort, immune exposure information was limited to CMV serostatus. According to a later analysis, parvovirus B19, influenza, CMV and Epstein-Barr virus appeared linked to several top co-occurrence clusters. Sequencing depth was assumed to be roughly uniform across donors in the presence/absence analyses, though that assumption may not hold. A further reported finding was that TCR beta sequences accurately predicted the HLA-A and HLA-B alleles for most subjects in the first cohort. In a later genetic analysis, fewer N-insertions in productive TCRs were reported among donors in an Asian-associated ancestry cluster than the roughly 710-donor mean. In the study, 164 TCR beta chains were listed as associated with cytomegalovirus. In an earlier analysis of approximately 590 of the donors, most TCR beta V segments were observed in productive rearrangements about 87% or about 30% of the time, broadly matching IMGT annotations. When HLA alleles, especially DR and DQ, strongly co-occurred, TCR associations were difficult to assign to individual alleles. A later analysis associated 15,000 to 20,000 TCR beta sequences with specific HLA alleles at a false discovery rate of 0.05. A group of highly shared sequence variants was considered likely to be a technical artifact of the sequencing pipeline. The cohort was sequenced for TCR beta chains only, and without alpha or paired-chain data the features that could be detected were limited. Because counts were too low, seventeen rarely observed V segments, including chromosome 9 orphons, were excluded from the earlier analysis of 587 of the donors. Because HLA typing was unavailable for some donors at each locus, only the typed subset was used in association tests.

The cohort was made up of 666 healthy bone marrow donors. At the time of sampling, all cohort members were nominally healthy, though unrecorded immune exposures were likely present. The donor tested CMV seronegative, placing the donor among the 300 to 400 seronegative members of the cohort. Each donor provided a peripheral blood sample, and peripheral blood mononuclear cells were used for TCR beta sequencing. Genomic DNA was extracted from the blood cell samples with the Qiagen DNeasy Blood Extraction Kit. Libraries came from the immunoSEQ multiplex PCR assay. For the multiplex PCR, a mixture combining 60 forward primers for TCR Vbeta segments and 13 reverse primers for TCR Jbeta segments was used. The CDR3 region of rearranged TCR beta genes was amplified from genomic DNA with a multiplex PCR assay. The amplified TCR beta libraries were sequenced on the Illumina HiSeq System as 87-base-pair reads. The authors' pipeline ran thus. In a later analysis, approximately 74 million unique TCR beta chains were counted across the 500 to 850 repertoires, and roughly 11 million of these chains were shared by at least two donors. A nearest-neighbor algorithm error-corrected the raw reads and collapsed the reads into unique sequences, merging closely related sequences to remove PCR and sequencing errors. Alignment of CDR3 sequences to IMGT reference sequences was used to assign V, D and J gene segments. For a sequence to be retained, a match of at least six nucleotides to both a V gene segment and a J gene segment was required. Rearrangements were called productive when the CDR3 lacked stop codons and stayed in frame with V and J; all others were non-productive. CDR3 was defined according to IMGT convention as the region running from the second conserved V-encoded cysteine to the conserved J-encoded phenylalanine. In an earlier analysis of 500 to 650 of the donors, sequences lacking an unambiguous match to a single V gene segment were excluded. An earlier analysis of roughly 590 of the donors called V segments functional above 56.7% productive rearrangements and segregating when the between-donor standard deviation exceeded 5%. A statistical classification framework was built to diagnose cytomegalovirus status from the catalog of TCR beta chain sequences. V and J gene assignment, in a later analysis, came from comparing TCR nucleotide sequences with IMGT/GENE-DB human TR gene sequences. The TCRdist pipeline was used in a later analysis to assign CDR3 sequences and most-parsimonious VDJ recombination scenarios. In a later analysis, each TCR beta chain was defined by its CDR3 amino acid sequence together with its V-gene family, and reads without a unique V-gene family were excluded. To address suspected cross-contamination and a sequencing artifact, a later analysis removed 592 highly shared, low-generation-probability nucleotide sequences. In a later analysis, a clonal expansion index for each public chain was calculated from normalized within-repertoire ranks of inferred template counts. In a later analysis, generation probabilities were computed with a VDJ recombination model fitted to out-of-frame rearrangements, and the resulting probabilities were checked against IGoR. Hypergeometric tests were used in a later analysis to score TCR-TCR, TCR-HLA and TCR-CMV co-occurrence, with a repertoire-size bias correction applied to the TCR pairs. False discovery rates were estimated in a later analysis by permuting HLA or CMV assignments 20 times. In a later analysis, co-occurring TCRs were grouped using DBSCAN, with TCRdist sequence similarity added in when clustering inside HLA-allele-positive subsets. Co-occurrence clustering excluded repertoires with fewer than 30,000 or more than 120,000 public chains, plus five with anomalous nucleotide sharing. TCRdb retrieved this table from immuneACCESS and kept in-frame rearrangements only. Not all clones are present; in checked studies, unresolved V genes account for under half, and no reason is known for the remainder. V and J calls and clone size are given by that table; D and trimming were obtained from the DNA. Present in this sample are 80,000 to 90,000 clones, roughly 80% of which were seen just once. The top ten hold 1.5% to 2% of the sample.

Germline trimming amounts to 4 bases on V and 7 bases on J, with 21 as the count of junction bases outside the gene matches. Including cysteine and phenylalanine, the CDR3 has 19 amino acids. Just the 57-base CDR3 DNA is kept, in frame starting at base 1. CDR1 SGHRS and CDR2 YFSETQ are derived from the germline V gene. The sequence was obtained from a woman aged 30 to 39 in good health and CMV-seronegative. The chain links TRBV5-1 with TRBJ2-1; TRBD1 matches 9 bases in the middle. The sequenced material came from PBMCs. The CDR3 region has the sequence CASSQTKAPPTGGRNEQFF. The sequence in DNA is TGCGCCAGCAGCCAGACCAAAGCACCCCCCACAGGGGGCAGAAATGAGCAGTTCTTC. The full variable domain, completed from the reference TRBV5-1 and TRBJ2-1 proteins outside the CDR3, reads KAGVTQTPRYLIKTRGQQVTLSCSPISGHRSVSWYQQTPGQGLQFLFEYFSETQRNKGNFPGRFSGRQFSNSRSEMNVSTLELGDSALYLCASSQTKAPPTGGRNEQFFGPGTRLTVL.